One and the same sample provided the 17 T cell receptor beta chains below, sequenced in a study of human versus mouse CDR3 diversity and MHC coevolution. The method was immunoSEQ multiplex PCR; TCRdb's version includes in-frame clones alone and lacks a portion of them. This sample has around 77,000 clones, with about nine tenths found just once. The sample was naive CD4+ T cells from blood. Sample subset: CD45RO-negative CD62L-positive naive CD4 T cells. These receptors were obtained from a person aged 25 to 69 in good health.

This clone appeared once. The chain carries TRBV7-2 and TRBJ2-7, with a weak D call TRBD1 (6 bases). This CDR3 is built from 13 residues. The germline V and J ends were trimmed by 5 bases and 5 bases, with 13 bases remaining between them. The germline gives CDR1 SGHTA, CDR2 FQGNSA. The CDR3 region has the DNA TGTGCCAGCAGCCGGTTACAGGGACACGAGCAGTACTTC. Protein product: CASSRLQGHEQYF.

This chain connects TRBV9 to TRBJ1-2; D unresolved. V dropped 4 bases and J dropped 5 bases, with 15 bases sitting between them. Germline values: CDR1 SGDLS, CDR2 YYNGEE. CDR3 length: 14 residues. DNA for the CDR3: TGTGCCAGCAGCCTGTACCCTCAGGAATATGGCTACACCTTC. Its translation is CASSLYPQEYGYTF.

This clone was detected once. This chain joins TRBV5-1 and TRBJ1-1; D call uncertain. The CDR3 is made up of 14 amino acids. V was shortened by 4 bases and J by 0 bases, with 10 bases between the two germline ends. The germline V gene encodes CDR1 SGHRS and CDR2 YFSETQ. The DNA for the CDR3 is TGCGCCAGCAGCCCAGGCGAAATGAACACTGAAGCTTTCTTT. Amino acid sequence: CASSPGEMNTEAFF.

The V gene is TRBV7-9, the J gene TRBJ2-7, with D tentatively TRBD2 (5 bases). This CDR3 has 13 residues. The V and J ends lost 0 bases and 3 bases respectively, with 6 bases between them. From germline, CDR1 is SEHNR and CDR2 FQNEAQ (reference sequence). The CDR3 DNA follows: TGTGCCAGCAGCTTAGCGGGGAGCTACGAGCAGTACTTC. Translated, it gives CASSLAGSYEQYF.

V is TRBV28 and J is TRBJ1-1; no definite D call. V lost 2 bases and J lost 6, with 7 bases in between. The V gene's germline CDR1 is MDHEN and CDR2 SYDVKM. CDR3 length: 12 amino acids. CDR3 DNA: TGTGCCAGCAGTTTACGGCGGGCTGAAGCTTTCTTT. Translation gives CASSLRRAEAFF.

As regards this clone: This same CDR3 is encoded by further DNA sequences in the sample. The genes are TRBV19 and TRBJ2-1; 9 bases line up with TRBD2. V trimming: 5 bases; J trimming: 2 bases; junction bases outside the gene matches: 10. Per the germline V gene, CDR1 is LNHDA and CDR2 is SQIVND (reference sequence). The CDR3 has 17 residues. This CDR3 is CASSSFSGRGAYNEQFF. CDR3 bases: TGTGCCAGTAGTTCCTTTAGCGGGAGAGGGGCCTACAATGAGCAGTTCTTC.

The V and J genes are TRBV2 and TRBJ2-7, with TRBD1 matching 7 bases. J lost 2 bases, V lost 1 base, and 5 bases had no gene match. Germline V gene data show CDR1 as SNHLY and CDR2 as FYNNEI. This CDR3 is 15 amino acids long. In DNA, the CDR3 is TGTGCCAGCAGTGAAGTAGGGACAGAACCCTACGAGCAGTACTTC. Protein product: CASSEVGTEPYEQYF.

This clone was recorded once. The chain carries TRBV10-2 and TRBJ2-1, with 10 bases lining up with TRBD2. This CDR3 region has 14 residues. CDR1 is WSHSY and CDR2 is SAAADI in the germline V gene. J was trimmed by 10 bases and V by 4 bases; bases with no gene match: 7. CDR3 coding DNA: TGCGCCAGCAGTGCAGCGGGGGGGCGGTTAGAGCAGTTCTTC. Protein product: CASSAAGGRLEQFF.

This clone occurred once. This rearrangement joins TRBV30 to TRBJ2-1; no clear D. Trimming left V 4 bases short and J 9 bases short, with 16 bases between. The CDR3 length is 13 residues. Germline V gene data show CDR1 as GTSNPN and CDR2 as SVGIG (reference sequence). CDR3 in amino acids: CAWIRTSLGEQFF. The DNA for the CDR3 is TGTGCCTGGATCAGAACCAGCCTAGGTGAGCAGTTCTTC.

This chain joins TRBV7-8 and TRBJ1-5, with TRBD1 matching over 10 bases. Unmatched junction bases numbered 3, after V lost 3 bases and J lost 1 base. This CDR3 contains 16 residues. Germline loops: CDR1 SGHVS, CDR2 FQNEAQ. For the CDR3, the DNA is TGTGCCAGCAGCTTTGACAGGGGGCTGAGCAATCAGCCCCAGCATTTT. Its protein is CASSFDRGLSNQPQHF.

This clone was detected once. The genes are TRBV19 and TRBJ2-1; 9 positions match TRBD1. The CDR3 is 13 amino acids. Germline trimming cut 3 bases from V and 12 bases from J; bases unmatched to any gene: 6. Germline values: CDR1 LNHDA, CDR2 SQIVND (reference sequence). CDR3 bases: TGTGCCAGTAGTATGGGACAGGGCGGAGGGCAGTTCTTC. Translation gives CASSMGQGGGQFF.

The rearrangement links TRBV2 to TRBJ2-3; 10 positions agree with TRBD2. V shed 8 bases and J 2 bases; nucleotides not matched to a gene: 13. Per the germline V gene, CDR1 is SNHLY and CDR2 is FYNNEI. The CDR3 consists of 17 residues. The CDR3 sequence is CASFFWPSGGFTDTQYF. CDR3 nucleotides: TGTGCCAGCTTCTTTTGGCCTAGCGGGGGTTTCACAGATACGCAGTATTTT.

V usage is TRBV10-3 and J usage is TRBJ2-5; 7 bases map to TRBD1. Looked up from germline, CDR1 is ENHRY and CDR2 is SYGVKD. This CDR3 is 15 amino acids long. The V gene end was trimmed by 3 bases and the J gene end by 0 bases; junction bases not matched to a gene: 4. The CDR3 sequence: CAISDSGQYQETQYF. The CDR3 bases are TGTGCCATCAGTGACTCGGGACAGTACCAAGAGACCCAGTACTTC.

The J gene is TRBJ2-1, the V gene TRBV2; D not certain. Trimming stripped 4 bases from V and 4 bases from J, with 14 bases between. The CDR3 has 15 residues. Germline V gives CDR1 SNHLY, CDR2 FYNNEI. The CDR3 region is CASSVSPTGYNEQFF. CDR3 nucleotide sequence: TGTGCCAGCAGTGTTAGCCCGACCGGTTACAATGAGCAGTTCTTC. The full variable domain, its missing parts supplied by reference TRBV2 and TRBJ2-1, is EPEVTQTPSHQVTQMGQEVILRCVPISNHLYFYWYRQILGQKVEFLVSFYNNEISEKSEIFDDQFSVERPDGSNFTLKIRSTKLEDSAMYFCASSVSPTGYNEQFFGPGTRLTVL.

This chain joins TRBV18 and TRBJ2-5; D is uncertain. The J call may be in error: the DNA end matches TRBJ2-7 better. The CDR3 totals 13 residues. Germline V gene sequence: CDR1 KGHSH, CDR2 LQKENI. The CDR3 nucleotides are TGTGCCAGCTCACCACAAAGGTACTACGAGCAGTACTTC. Protein product: CASSPQRYYEQYF.

V is TRBV19 and J is TRBJ1-2, with 8 bases matching TRBD1. The CDR3 contains 13 residues. The ends lost 3 bases at V and 3 bases at J; junction bases unmatched: 0. Germline CDR1 reads LNHDA; CDR2 reads SQIVND (reference sequence). CDR3 amino acids: CASSMTGDYGYTF. The CDR3 DNA is TGTGCCAGTAGTATGACAGGGGACTATGGCTACACCTTC.

A single count supports this clone. This chain joins TRBV5-6 and TRBJ2-5; 9 bases are shared with TRBD1. Germline CDR1 is SGHDT and CDR2 is YYEEEE. Trimming at V came to 3 bases and at J to 5 bases, leaving 5 bases not matched to a gene. This CDR3 is built from 14 residues. This CDR3 is CASSWGQGGETQYF. DNA of the CDR3: TGTGCCAGCAGCTGGGGACAGGGCGGGGAGACCCAGTACTTC.